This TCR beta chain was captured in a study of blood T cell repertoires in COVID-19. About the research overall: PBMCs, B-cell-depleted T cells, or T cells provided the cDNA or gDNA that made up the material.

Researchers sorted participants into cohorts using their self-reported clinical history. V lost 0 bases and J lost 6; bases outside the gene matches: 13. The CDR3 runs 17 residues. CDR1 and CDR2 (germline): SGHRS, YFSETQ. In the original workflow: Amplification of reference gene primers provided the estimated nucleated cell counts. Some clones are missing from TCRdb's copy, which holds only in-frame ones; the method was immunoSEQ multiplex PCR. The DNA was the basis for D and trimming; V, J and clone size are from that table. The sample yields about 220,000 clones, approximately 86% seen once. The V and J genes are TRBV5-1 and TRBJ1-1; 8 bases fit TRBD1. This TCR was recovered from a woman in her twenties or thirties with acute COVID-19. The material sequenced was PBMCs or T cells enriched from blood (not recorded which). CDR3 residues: CASSLVGQGWSSPEAFF. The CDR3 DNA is TGCGCCAGCAGCTTGGTCGGACAGGGTTGGTCGTCTCCTGAAGCTTTCTTT. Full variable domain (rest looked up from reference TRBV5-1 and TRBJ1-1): KAGVTQTPRYLIKTRGQQVTLSCSPISGHRSVSWYQQTPGQGLQFLFEYFSETQRNKGNFPGRFSGRQFSNSRSEMNVSTLELGDSALYLCASSLVGQGWSSPEAFFGQGTRLTVV.